This TCR beta chain is from a study of blood T cell repertoires in COVID-19. This clone was seen a single time. Sequencing was performed with immunoSEQ multiplex PCR; in TCRdb, only in-frame clones are kept and a portion is missing. In the table there are 65,000 to 75,000 clones, about nine tenths of which are singletons. The CDR3 totals 14 residues. CDR1 and CDR2 (germline): SGHDT, YYEEEE. Trimming stripped 1 base from V and 7 bases from J, with 14 bases between. This chain connects TRBV5-6 to TRBJ1-2; weak D call: TRBD1 (5 bases). The sequenced material came from peripheral blood. This clonotype originated in a man aged 50 to 59 with active COVID-19. The CDR3 DNA reads as TGTGCCAGCAGCTTGCCAGGGCCAGTCGGTGGCTACACCTTC. Its translation: CASSLPGPVGGYTF.